This record concerns one T cell receptor (beta chain) sequence. This specimen comes from a study of blood T cell repertoires in COVID-19. On the study more broadly: Italy, Spain and the United States were the sources of the convalescent and acute COVID-19 samples.

Some clones are missing from TCRdb's copy, which holds only in-frame ones; the method was immunoSEQ multiplex PCR. The sample records approximately 96,000 clones, over 70% being singletons. Trimming left V 7 bases short and J 1 base short, with 10 bases between. The CDR3 contains 13 residues. Germline CDR1 reads SGHNT; CDR2 reads YENEEA. The sequenced material came from peripheral blood. This clonotype originated in a woman older than 75 with acute or convalescent COVID-19. The rearrangement uses TRBV11-3 and TRBJ1-1; D is perhaps TRBD1 (5 bases). The CDR3 sequence: CASNTGGNTEAFF. CDR3 sequence (DNA): TGTGCCAGCAATACGGGGGGGAACACTGAAGCTTTCTTT.